Below, 8 T cell receptor beta chains from the same sample are listed, as sequenced in a study of blood T cell repertoires in COVID-19. Data came from immunoSEQ multiplex PCR; TCRdb stores just in-frame clones and leaves some out. Among about 200,000 clones listed, roughly 85% were seen once. The sample was PBMCs or T cells enriched from blood (not recorded which). These receptors were collected from a woman between 50 and 59 years old who had been exposed to COVID-19.

The chain links TRBV27 to TRBJ1-1; no definite D call. The V end was cut by 3 bases, the J end by 5 bases, with 10 bases between. CDR1 MNHEY and CDR2 SMNVEV come from the germline V gene (reference sequence). The CDR3 contains 13 residues. The CDR3 region has the DNA TGTGCCAGCAGTTTCACCCGGGAGACTGAAGCTTTCTTT. Protein: CASSFTRETEAFF.

This rearrangement joins TRBV10-3 to TRBJ1-1; TRBD1 matches at 7 bases. This CDR3 has 13 residues. J lost 4 bases, V lost 10 bases, and 9 bases had no gene match. The germline V gene encodes CDR1 ENHRY and CDR2 SYGVKD. The CDR3 region has the DNA TGTGCCACGCAACAGACAGGGATCACTGAAGCTTTCTTT. Translated: CATQQTGITEAFF.

This chain's CDR3 is CASRPRGERYTDTQYF. CDR3 nucleotide sequence: TGCGCCAGCCGACCACGGGGTGAAAGATACACAGATACGCAGTATTTT. The chain combines TRBV5-1 with TRBJ2-3; maybe TRBD2 (5 bases). The CDR3 totals 16 residues. The ends were cut back, 7 bases at V and 2 bases at J, with 20 bases in the middle. Germline values: CDR1 SGHRS, CDR2 YFSETQ.

CDR3 protein: CASIQQGQSPLHF. The CDR3, as DNA: TGCGCCAGCATCCAACAGGGTCAATCACCCCTCCACTTT. The chain is built from TRBV10-2 and TRBJ1-6, with D possibly TRBD1 on 6 matching bases. The CDR3 spans 13 residues. V was cut by 7 bases and J by 10 bases, with 14 bases left in between. Germline CDR1 WSHSY, CDR2 SAAADI.

This sequence joins TRBV29-1 and TRBJ2-5, with D possibly matching TRBD2 (5 bases). The length of the CDR3 is 14 residues. From germline, CDR1 is SQVTM and CDR2 ANQGSEA. V was trimmed by 8 bases and J by 7 bases, leaving 23 bases between them. The CDR3 DNA reads as TGCAGCACAAAATCCGATCGGGATCCCGGGACCCAGTACTTC. Its translation: CSTKSDRDPGTQYF.

This chain links TRBV7-9 with TRBJ1-2; D is unresolved. This CDR3 region has 16 residues. From germline, CDR1 is SEHNR and CDR2 FQNEAQ (reference sequence). Trimming stripped 1 base from V and 8 bases from J, with 20 bases between. The CDR3 region is CASSLGDQRVTEGYTF. CDR3 bases: TGTGCCAGCAGCTTAGGAGACCAACGGGTGACGGAAGGCTACACCTTC.

The rearrangement joins TRBV29-1 to TRBJ2-5; 8 bases align to TRBD1. V lost 5 bases and J lost 4; bases outside the gene matches: 24. CDR3 size: 19 residues. The germline V gene has CDR1 SQVTM and CDR2 ANQGSEA. The CDR3 DNA is TGCAGCGTTCGCACAGGGGGAGGTAGTCCGGGGACCGGTGGAGAGACCCAGTACTTC. Translation gives CSVRTGGGSPGTGGETQYF. Using reference TRBV29-1 and TRBJ2-5 for the parts outside the CDR3, the full variable domain is SAVISQKPSRDICQRGTSLTIQCQVDSQVTMMFWYRQQPGQSLTLIATANQGSEATYESGFVIDKFPISRPNLTFSTLTVSNMSPEDSSIYLCSVRTGGGSPGTGGETQYFGPGTRLLVL.

This chain connects TRBV29-1 to TRBJ2-1; 9 nucleotides align to TRBD2. Germline values: CDR1 SQVTM, CDR2 ANQGSEA. With 8 bases clipped from V and 4 bases from J, the junction kept 12 bases outside the gene matches. The CDR3 spans 15 residues. The CDR3 region is CSLQRGGGAYNEQFF. DNA for the CDR3: TGCAGCCTCCAAAGGGGCGGGGGGGCTTACAATGAGCAGTTCTTC.